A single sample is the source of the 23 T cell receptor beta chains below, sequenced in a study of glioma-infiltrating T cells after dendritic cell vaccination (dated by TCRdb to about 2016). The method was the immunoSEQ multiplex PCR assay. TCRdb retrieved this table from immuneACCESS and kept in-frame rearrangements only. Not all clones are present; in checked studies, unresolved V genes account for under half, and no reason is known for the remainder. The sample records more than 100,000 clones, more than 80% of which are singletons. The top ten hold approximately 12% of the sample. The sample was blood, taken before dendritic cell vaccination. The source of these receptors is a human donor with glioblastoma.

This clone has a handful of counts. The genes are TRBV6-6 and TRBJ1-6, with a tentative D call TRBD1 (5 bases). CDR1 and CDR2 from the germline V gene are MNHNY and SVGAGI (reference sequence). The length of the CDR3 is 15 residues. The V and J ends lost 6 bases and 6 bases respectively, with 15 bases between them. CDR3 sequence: CASSSDTTTNSPLHF. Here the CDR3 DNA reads TGTGCCAGCAGCTCGGACACGACAACTAATTCACCCCTCCACTTT.

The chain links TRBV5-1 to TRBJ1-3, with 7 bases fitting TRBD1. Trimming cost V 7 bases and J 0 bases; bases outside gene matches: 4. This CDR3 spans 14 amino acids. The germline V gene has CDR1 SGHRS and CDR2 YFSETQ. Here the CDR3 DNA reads TGCGCCAGCGGACAGGATTCCTCTGGAAACACCATATATTTT. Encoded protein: CASGQDSSGNTIYF.

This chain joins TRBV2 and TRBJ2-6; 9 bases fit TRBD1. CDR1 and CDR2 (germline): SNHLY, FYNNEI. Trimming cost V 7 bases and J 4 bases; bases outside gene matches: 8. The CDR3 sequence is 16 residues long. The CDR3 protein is CASNRDRGSGANVLTF. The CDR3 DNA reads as TGTGCCAGCAACCGAGACAGGGGGTCAGGGGCCAACGTCCTGACTTTC.

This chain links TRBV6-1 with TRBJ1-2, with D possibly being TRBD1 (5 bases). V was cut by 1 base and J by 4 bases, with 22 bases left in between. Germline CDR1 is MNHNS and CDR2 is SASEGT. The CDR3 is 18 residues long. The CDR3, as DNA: TGTGCCAGCAGTGAAGAAGCGCGGGGACCTTTGGCCAGCTATGGCTACACCTTC. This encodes CASSEEARGPLASYGYTF.

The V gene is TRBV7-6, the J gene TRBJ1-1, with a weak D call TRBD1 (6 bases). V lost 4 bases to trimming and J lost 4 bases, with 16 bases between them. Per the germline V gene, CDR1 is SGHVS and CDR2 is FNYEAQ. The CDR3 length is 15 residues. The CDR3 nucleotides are TGTGCCAGCAGCTCAAGGGTGGACAGCGGCACTGAAGCTTTCTTT. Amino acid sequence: CASSSRVDSGTEAFF.

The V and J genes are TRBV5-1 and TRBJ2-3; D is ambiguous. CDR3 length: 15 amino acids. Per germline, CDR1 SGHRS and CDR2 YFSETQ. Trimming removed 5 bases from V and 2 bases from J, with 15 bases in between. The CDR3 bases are TGCGCCAGCAGTCCCACGAACTCTTACACAGATACGCAGTATTTT. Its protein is CASSPTNSYTDTQYF.

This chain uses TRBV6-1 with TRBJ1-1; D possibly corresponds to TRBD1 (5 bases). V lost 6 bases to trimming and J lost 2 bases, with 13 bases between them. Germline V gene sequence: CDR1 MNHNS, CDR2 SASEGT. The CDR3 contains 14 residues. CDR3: CASREGYFNTEAFF. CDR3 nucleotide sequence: TGTGCCAGCAGGGAGGGGTATTTCAACACTGAAGCTTTCTTT.

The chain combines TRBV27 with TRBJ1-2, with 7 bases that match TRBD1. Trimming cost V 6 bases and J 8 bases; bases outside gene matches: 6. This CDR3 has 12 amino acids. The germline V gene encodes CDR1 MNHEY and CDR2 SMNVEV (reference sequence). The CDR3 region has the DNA TGTGCCAGCAGGGAGACAGGGCGCGGCTACACCTTC. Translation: CASRETGRGYTF.

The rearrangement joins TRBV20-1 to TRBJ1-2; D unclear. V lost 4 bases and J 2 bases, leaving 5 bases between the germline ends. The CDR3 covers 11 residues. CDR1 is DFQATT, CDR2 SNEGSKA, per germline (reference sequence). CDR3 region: CSATENYGYTF. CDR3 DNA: TGCAGTGCTACCGAGAACTATGGCTACACCTTC.

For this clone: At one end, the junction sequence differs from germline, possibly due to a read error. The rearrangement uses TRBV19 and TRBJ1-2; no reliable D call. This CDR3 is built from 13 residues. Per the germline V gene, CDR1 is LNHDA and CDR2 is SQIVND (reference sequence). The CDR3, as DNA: TGTGCCAATAGTATCCACTTAAGCTATGGCTACACCTTC. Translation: CANSIHLSYGYTF.

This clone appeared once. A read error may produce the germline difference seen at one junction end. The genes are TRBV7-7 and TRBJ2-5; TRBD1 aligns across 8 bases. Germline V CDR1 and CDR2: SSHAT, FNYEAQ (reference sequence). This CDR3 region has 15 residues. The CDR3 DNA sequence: TGTGCTAGCAGCTTATCAGGGGGCGTGGAAGAGACCCAGTACTTC. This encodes CASSLSGGVEETQYF.

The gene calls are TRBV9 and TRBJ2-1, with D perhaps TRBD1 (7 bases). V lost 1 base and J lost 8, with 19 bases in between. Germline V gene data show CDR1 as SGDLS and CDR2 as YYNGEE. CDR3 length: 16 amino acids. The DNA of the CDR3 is TGTGCCAGCAGCGTAAACGAGGGGCAGGGGGGACATGAGCAGTTCTTC. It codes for CASSVNEGQGGHEQFF. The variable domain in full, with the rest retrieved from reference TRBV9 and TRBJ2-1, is DSGVTQTPKHLITATGQRVTLRCSPRSGDLSVYWYQQSLDQGLQFLIQYYNGEERAKGNILERFSAQQFPDLHSELNLSSLELGDSALYFCASSVNEGQGGHEQFFGPGTRLTVL.

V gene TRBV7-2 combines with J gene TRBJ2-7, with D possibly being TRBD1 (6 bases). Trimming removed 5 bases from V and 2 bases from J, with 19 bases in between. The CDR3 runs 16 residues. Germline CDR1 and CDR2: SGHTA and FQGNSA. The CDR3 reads CASSLRTASRTYEQYF. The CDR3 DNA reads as TGTGCCAGCAGCCTCAGGACAGCTTCCCGGACCTACGAGCAGTACTTC.

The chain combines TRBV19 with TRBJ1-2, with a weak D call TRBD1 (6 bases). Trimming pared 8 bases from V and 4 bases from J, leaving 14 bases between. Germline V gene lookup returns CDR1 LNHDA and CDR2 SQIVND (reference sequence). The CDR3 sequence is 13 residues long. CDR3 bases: TGTGCCAGTCGGGACATCGTGTTCTATGGCTACACCTTC. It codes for CASRDIVFYGYTF.

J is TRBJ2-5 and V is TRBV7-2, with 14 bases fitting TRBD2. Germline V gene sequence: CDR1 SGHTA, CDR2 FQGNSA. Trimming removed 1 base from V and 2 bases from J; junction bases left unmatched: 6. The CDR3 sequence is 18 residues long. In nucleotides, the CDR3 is TGTGCCAGCAGCTTAGTGAGGACTAGCGGGGGGCTGCAAGAGACCCAGTACTTC. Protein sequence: CASSLVRTSGGLQETQYF.

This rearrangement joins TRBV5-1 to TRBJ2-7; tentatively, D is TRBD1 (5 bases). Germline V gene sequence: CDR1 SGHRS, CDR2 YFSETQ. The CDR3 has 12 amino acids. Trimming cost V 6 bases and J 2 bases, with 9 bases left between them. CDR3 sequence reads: CASKGRAYEQYF. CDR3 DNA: TGCGCCAGCAAGGGCAGGGCCTACGAGCAGTACTTC.

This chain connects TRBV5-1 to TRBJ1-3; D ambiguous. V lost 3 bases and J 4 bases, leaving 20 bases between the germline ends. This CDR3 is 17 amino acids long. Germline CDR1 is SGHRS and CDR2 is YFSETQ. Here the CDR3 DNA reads TGCGCCAGCAGCTATGGCCCTTCGGGGAGGAAGGGAAACACCATATATTTT. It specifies CASSYGPSGRKGNTIYF. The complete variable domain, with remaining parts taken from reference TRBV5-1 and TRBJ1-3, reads KAGVTQTPRYLIKTRGQQVTLSCSPISGHRSVSWYQQTPGQGLQFLFEYFSETQRNKGNFPGRFSGRQFSNSRSEMNVSTLELGDSALYLCASSYGPSGRKGNTIYFGEGSWLTVV.

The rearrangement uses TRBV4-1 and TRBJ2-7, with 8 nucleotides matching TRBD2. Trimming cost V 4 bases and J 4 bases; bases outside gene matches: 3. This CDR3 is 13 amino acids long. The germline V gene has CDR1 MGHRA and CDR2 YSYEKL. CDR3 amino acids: CASSLRGGYEQYF. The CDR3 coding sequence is TGCGCCAGCAGCCTCCGGGGGGGGTACGAGCAGTACTTC.

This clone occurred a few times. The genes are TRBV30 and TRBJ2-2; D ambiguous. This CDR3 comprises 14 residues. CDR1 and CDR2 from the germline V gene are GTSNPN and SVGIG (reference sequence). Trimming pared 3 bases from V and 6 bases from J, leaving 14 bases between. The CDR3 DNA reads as TGTGCCTGGAGCGATGACACGGATTCCGGGGAGCTGTTTTTT. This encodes CAWSDDTDSGELFF.

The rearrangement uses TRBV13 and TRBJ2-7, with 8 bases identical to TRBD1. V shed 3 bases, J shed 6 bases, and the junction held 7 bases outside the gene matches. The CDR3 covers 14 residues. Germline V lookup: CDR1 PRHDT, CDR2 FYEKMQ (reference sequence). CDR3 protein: CASSLVIRGREQYF. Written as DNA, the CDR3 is TGTGCCAGCAGCTTGGTCATCAGGGGGCGCGAGCAGTACTTC.

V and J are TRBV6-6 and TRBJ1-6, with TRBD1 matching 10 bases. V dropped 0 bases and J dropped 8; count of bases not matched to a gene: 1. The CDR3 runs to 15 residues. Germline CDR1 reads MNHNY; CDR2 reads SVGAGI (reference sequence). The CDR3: CASSYSGQGDSPLHF. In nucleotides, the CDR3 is TGTGCCAGCAGTTACTCTGGACAGGGGGATTCACCCCTCCACTTT.

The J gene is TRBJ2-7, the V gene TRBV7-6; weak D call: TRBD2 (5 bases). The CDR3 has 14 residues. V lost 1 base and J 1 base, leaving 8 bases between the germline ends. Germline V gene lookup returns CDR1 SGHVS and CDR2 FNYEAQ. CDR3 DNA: TGTGCCAGCAGCTTAGTCCGGGATTCCTACGAGCAGTACTTC. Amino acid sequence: CASSLVRDSYEQYF.

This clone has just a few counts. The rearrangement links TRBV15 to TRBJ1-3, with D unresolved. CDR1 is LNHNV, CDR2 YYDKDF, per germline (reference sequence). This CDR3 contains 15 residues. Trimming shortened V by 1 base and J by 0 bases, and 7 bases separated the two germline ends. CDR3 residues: CATSRASTSGNTIYF. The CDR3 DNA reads TGTGCCACCAGCAGAGCGAGTACCTCTGGAAACACCATATATTTT. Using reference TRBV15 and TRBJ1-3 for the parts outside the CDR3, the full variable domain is DAMVIQNPRYQVTQFGKPVTLSCSQTLNHNVMYWYQQKSSQAPKLLFHYYDKDFNNEADTPDNFQSRRPNTSFCFLDIRSPGLGDTAMYLCATSRASTSGNTIYFGEGSWLTVV.